The rows below give T cell receptor beta chains drawn from one sample of a study of OX40 agonist ivuxolimab in advanced cancers. Sequenced by immunoSEQ multiplex PCR; TCRdb stores in-frame clones only, minus some. This sample has approximately 55,000 clones; about nine tenths occur once, and the top ten carry around 16%. Sequenced here: CD4+ or CD8+ T cells sorted from blood, sampled in a trial of the OX40 agonist ivuxolimab. The receptor source for this set is an adult with an advanced solid tumor such as melanoma, head and neck, liver or kidney cancer. Each CDR3 is given with its conserved first and last residue. The D gene is left open where the match is weak. Clone size is stated in some rows and not others, as once, few, many or a class when expanded.

NA	TRBV5-6	NA	TRBJ2-3	TGTGCCAGCAGCTTGTTGGGAGAAGGGGGGCGAGCAGATACGCAGTATTTT	CASSLLGEGGRADTQYF
NA	TRBV7-9	NA	TRBJ1-4	TGTGCCAGCAGCCAAGATTCGACAGCCCATGAAAAACTGTTTTTT	CASSQDSTAHEKLFF
TRBD2	TRBV5-6	NA	TRBJ2-7	TGTGCCAGCAGCCGAACGGGACTAGCCTACGAGCAGTACTTC	CASSRTGLAYEQYF
TRBD2	TRBV5-6	few	TRBJ2-3	TGTGCCAGCAGCTTTGAAGCGGGAGGTTCTAGCACAGATACGCAGTATTTT	CASSFEAGGSSTDTQYF
NA	TRBV6-1	NA	TRBJ2-7	TGTGCCAGTAAACCGGGACGGACAACCTACGAGCAGTACTTC	CASKPGRTTYEQYF
NA	TRBV23-1	NA	TRBJ1-1	TGCGCCAGCAGTCAATCGGTCGGGGGGTTACCTGAAGCTTTCTTT	CASSQSVGGLPEAFF
NA	TRBV19	NA	TRBJ2-1	TGTGCCAGTAGTTCCTTAGACACCCCCAATGAGCAGTTCTTC	CASSSLDTPNEQFF
TRBD1	TRBV10-1	NA	TRBJ1-1	TGCGCCAGCAGTGAGTCATTTGGGACAGTATCTGAAGCTTTCTTT	CASSESFGTVSEAFF
NA	TRBV7-3	once	TRBJ2-6	TGTGCCAGCAGCCTAACCAGTGGGGCCAACGTCCTGACTTTC	CASSLTSGANVLTF
NA	TRBV10-3	NA	TRBJ2-7	TGTGCCACAAGGACCGGGACTCTATACGAGCAGTACTTC	CATRTGTLYEQYF
NA	TRBV6-1	NA	TRBJ1-5	TGTGCCAGCAGCGAGCGCCCGTGGGACAATCAGCCCCAGCATTTT	CASSERPWDNQPQHF
NA	TRBV6-6	few	TRBJ2-7	TGTGCCAGCAGTTACCGGGATTCCTACGAGCAGTACTTC	CASSYRDSYEQYF
NA	TRBV6-1	NA	TRBJ1-1	TGTGCCAGCCACAGAGACAGCATGGACACTGAAGCTTTCTTT	CASHRDSMDTEAFF
NA	TRBV5-1	NA	TRBJ2-7	TGCGCCAGCAGCTTGGCCTCACGCTACGAGCAGTACTTC	CASSLASRYEQYF
TRBD1	TRBV6-6	NA	TRBJ1-1	TGTGCCAGCAGTTACTCTCTAGGGGGCATAACTGAAGCTTTCTTT	CASSYSLGGITEAFF
TRBD2	TRBV29-1	NA	TRBJ2-2	TGCAGCGTACGTCAGGGGAGGGGTACTAGCGGGAGGAACACCGGGGAGCTGTTTTTT	CSVRQGRGTSGRNTGELFF
TRBD1	TRBV19	NA	TRBJ2-1	TGTGCCAGTAGACAGGGGTCGTACAATGAGCAGTTCTTC	CASRQGSYNEQFF
NA	TRBV4-2	NA	TRBJ2-2	TGTGCCAACAGCCATTGGCAGGACACCGGGGAGCTGTTTTTT	CANSHWQDTGELFF
TRBD2	TRBV30	NA	TRBJ2-5	TGTGCCGCTCGGGGGGAGTTGGAGACCCAGTACTTC	CAARGELETQYF
TRBD2	TRBV5-1	NA	TRBJ2-1	TGCGCCAGCAGGACTAGCGGGAGGGCGAGCTCCTACAATGAGCAGTTCTTC	CASRTSGRASSYNEQFF
NA	TRBV6-1	NA	TRBJ2-3	TGTGCCAGCAGTGAAAGGAGCAGCAGCACAGATACGCAGTATTTT	CASSERSSSTDTQYF
NA	TRBV10-3	NA	TRBJ1-1	TGTGCCATCAGGTCCCTGAATGGGGGCACTGAAGCTTTCTTT	CAIRSLNGGTEAFF
NA	TRBV10-2	NA	TRBJ2-1	TGCGCCAGCAGTGCCAACCATGAGCAGTTCTTC	CASSANHEQFF
NA	TRBV7-9	NA	TRBJ2-2	TGTGCCAGCAGCCGAGTGCTGGAGAACACCGGGGAGCTGTTTTTT	CASSRVLENTGELFF
NA	TRBV6-6	NA	TRBJ1-2	TGCGCCAGCAGTGAGTACAGTCCCTACTATGGCTACACCTTC	CASSEYSPYYGYTF
NA	TRBV18	NA	TRBJ1-3	TGTGCCAGCTCACCACCGGGGAGTTCTGGAAACACCATATATTTT	CASSPPGSSGNTIYF
TRBD2	TRBV15	NA	TRBJ2-5	TGTGCCACCAGCAGAGATCGGGGGGAAGAGACCCAGTACTTC	CATSRDRGEETQYF
NA	TRBV11-3	once	TRBJ1-1	TGTGCCAGCAGCTTAGGTTGGAGGGGGGTATTCAAAAACACTGAAGCTTTCTTT	CASSLGWRGVFKNTEAFF
NA	TRBV7-3	NA	TRBJ1-1	TGTGCCAGCAGCTTAACGTTTTGGGACACTGAAGCTTTCTTT	CASSLTFWDTEAFF
TRBD1	TRBV19	few	TRBJ1-3	TGTGCCAGTACGAAGGGACAGACCTTCTCTGGAAACACCATATATTTT	CASTKGQTFSGNTIYF
NA	TRBV27	NA	TRBJ2-4	TGTGCTAGCAGCTTTAACTTACAGGTAGCCAAAAACATTCAGTACTTC	CASSFNLQVAKNIQYF
TRBD1	TRBV18	NA	TRBJ2-3	TGTGCCAGCTCAAGGGACAGGGGTGCAGATACGCAGTATTTT	CASSRDRGADTQYF
NA	TRBV14	NA	TRBJ2-7	TGTGCCAGCAGCCAAGGCGCAGACGGGCGGAGAAAGGTTTCCGAGCAGTACTTC	CASSQGADGRRKVSEQYF
NA	TRBV11-3	NA	TRBJ2-2	TGTGCCAGCAGCTTAGAGGGGACTAACACCGGGGAGCTGTTTTTT	CASSLEGTNTGELFF
NA	TRBV28	NA	TRBJ1-2	TGTGCCAGCAGTCCCGGGAACATTTGGAGTAGTGGCTACACCTTC	CASSPGNIWSSGYTF
TRBD2	TRBV19	NA	TRBJ2-3	TGTGCCAGTAGTATCGCCAACGCCGGGAGGACGCAGTATTTT	CASSIANAGRTQYF
TRBD2	TRBV7-9	NA	TRBJ2-3	TGTGCCAGCAGCCCTACCCCTCGGGAGGGGACCACAGATACGCAGTATTTT	CASSPTPREGTTDTQYF
TRBD2	TRBV28	NA	TRBJ2-1	TGTGCCAGCAGTTTGCTGACTAGCGGGAGTTACAATGAGCAGTTCTTC	CASSLLTSGSYNEQFF
NA	TRBV6-1	once	TRBJ2-2	TGTGCCAGCAGCTCGGCGAGTAGCCTCACCGGGGAGCTGTTTTTT	CASSSASSLTGELFF
NA	TRBV11-2	NA	TRBJ1-6	TGTGCCAGCAGCCTCCGACAGTCCCCACATTCGCCCTATAATTCACCCCTCCACTTT	CASSLRQSPHSPYNSPLHF
NA	TRBV9	NA	TRBJ2-1	TGTGCCAGCAGCGTAGCCACGCGGCGCTACAATGAGCAGTTCTTC	CASSVATRRYNEQFF